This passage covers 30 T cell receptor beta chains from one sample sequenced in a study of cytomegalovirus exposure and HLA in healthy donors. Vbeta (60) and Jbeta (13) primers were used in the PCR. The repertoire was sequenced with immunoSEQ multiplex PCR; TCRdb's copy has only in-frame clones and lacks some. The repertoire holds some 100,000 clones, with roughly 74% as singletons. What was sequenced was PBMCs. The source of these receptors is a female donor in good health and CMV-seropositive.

The CDR3 region has the DNA TGTGCCAGCAGTGGGGGCGCTAACTATGGCTACACCTTC. It is translated as CASSGGANYGYTF. The chain joins TRBV28 to TRBJ1-2; D possibly corresponds to TRBD1 (6 bases). CDR1 and CDR2 from the germline V gene are MDHEN and SYDVKM. This CDR3 has 13 residues. Trimming stripped 5 bases from V and 0 bases from J, with 7 bases between.

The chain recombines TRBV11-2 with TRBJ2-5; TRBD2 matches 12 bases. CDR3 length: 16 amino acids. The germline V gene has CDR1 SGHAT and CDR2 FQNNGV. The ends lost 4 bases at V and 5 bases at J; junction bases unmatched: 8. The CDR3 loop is CASSSRTSGVRETQYF. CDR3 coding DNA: TGTGCCAGCAGCTCGAGGACTAGCGGGGTGAGGGAGACCCAGTACTTC.

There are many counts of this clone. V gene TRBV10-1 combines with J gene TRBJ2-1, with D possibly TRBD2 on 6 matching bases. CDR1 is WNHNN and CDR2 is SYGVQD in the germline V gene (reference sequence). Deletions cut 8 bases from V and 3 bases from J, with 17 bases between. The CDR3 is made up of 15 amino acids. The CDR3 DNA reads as TGCGCCAGCGGAGCGGGTAGTGGAATCTACAATGAGCAGTTCTTC. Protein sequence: CASGAGSGIYNEQFF.

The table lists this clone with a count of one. The CDR3 is CASSQDEGVNSPLHF. CDR3 bases: TGCGCCAGCAGCCAAGATGAGGGGGTTAATTCACCCCTCCACTTT. V is TRBV4-3 and J is TRBJ1-6; weak D call: TRBD1 (6 bases). CDR1 LGHNA and CDR2 YSLEER come from the germline V gene. This CDR3 has 15 residues. Trimming left V 0 bases short and J 6 bases short, with 9 bases between.

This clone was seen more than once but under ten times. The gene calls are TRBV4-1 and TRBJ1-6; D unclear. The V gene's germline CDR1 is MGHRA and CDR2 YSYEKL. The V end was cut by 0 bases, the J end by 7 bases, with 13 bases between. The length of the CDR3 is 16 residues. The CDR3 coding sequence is TGCGCCAGCAGCCAAGATCTCGCCGGAGCCAATTCACCCCTCCACTTT. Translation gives CASSQDLAGANSPLHF.

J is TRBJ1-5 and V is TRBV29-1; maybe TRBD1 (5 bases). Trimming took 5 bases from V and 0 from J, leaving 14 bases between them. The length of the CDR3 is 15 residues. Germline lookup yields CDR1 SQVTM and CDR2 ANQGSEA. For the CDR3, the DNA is TGCAGCGTTACGGTGGGCAGGGCTAGCAATCAGCCCCAGCATTTT. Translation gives CSVTVGRASNQPQHF. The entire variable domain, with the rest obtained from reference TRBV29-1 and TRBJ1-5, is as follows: SAVISQKPSRDICQRGTSLTIQCQVDSQVTMMFWYRQQPGQSLTLIATANQGSEATYESGFVIDKFPISRPNLTFSTLTVSNMSPEDSSIYLCSVTVGRASNQPQHFGDGTRLSIL.

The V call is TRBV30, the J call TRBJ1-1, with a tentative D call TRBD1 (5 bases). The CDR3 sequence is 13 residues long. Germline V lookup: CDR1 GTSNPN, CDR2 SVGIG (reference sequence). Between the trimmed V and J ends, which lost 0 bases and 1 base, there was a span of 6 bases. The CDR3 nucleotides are TGTGCCTGGAGTGTTAGGGGGAACACTGAAGCTTTCTTT. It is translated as CAWSVRGNTEAFF.

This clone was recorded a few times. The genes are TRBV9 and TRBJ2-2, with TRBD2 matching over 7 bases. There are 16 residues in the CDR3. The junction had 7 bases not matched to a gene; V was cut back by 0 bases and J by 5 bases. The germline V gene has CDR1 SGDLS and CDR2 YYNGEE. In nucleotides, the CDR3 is TGTGCCAGCAGCGTAGGTGTGGGACTACCAACCGGGGAGCTGTTTTTT. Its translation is CASSVGVGLPTGELFF.

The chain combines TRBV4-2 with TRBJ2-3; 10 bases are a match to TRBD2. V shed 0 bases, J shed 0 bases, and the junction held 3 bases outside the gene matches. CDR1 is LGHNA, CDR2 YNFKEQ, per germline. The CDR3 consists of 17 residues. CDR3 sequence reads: CASSQDRTSGSTDTQYF. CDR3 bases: TGTGCCAGCAGCCAAGACCGGACTAGCGGTAGCACAGATACGCAGTATTTT.

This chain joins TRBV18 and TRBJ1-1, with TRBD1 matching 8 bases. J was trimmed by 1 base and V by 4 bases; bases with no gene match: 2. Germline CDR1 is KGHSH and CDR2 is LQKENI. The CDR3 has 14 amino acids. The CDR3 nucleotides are TGTGCCAGCTCACAACAGGGGGGGAACACTGAAGCTTTCTTT. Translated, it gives CASSQQGGNTEAFF.

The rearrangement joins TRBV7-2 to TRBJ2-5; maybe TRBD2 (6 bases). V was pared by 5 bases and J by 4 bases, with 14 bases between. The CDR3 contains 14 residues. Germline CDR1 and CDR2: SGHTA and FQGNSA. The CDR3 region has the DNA TGTGCCAGCAGCCTTCAACGGGAGATAGAGACCCAGTACTTC. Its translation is CASSLQREIETQYF.

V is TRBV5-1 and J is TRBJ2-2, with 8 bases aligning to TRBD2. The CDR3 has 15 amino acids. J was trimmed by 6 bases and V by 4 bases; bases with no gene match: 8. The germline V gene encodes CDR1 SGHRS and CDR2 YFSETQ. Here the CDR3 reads CASSRGLDSSGELFF. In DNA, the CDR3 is TGCGCCAGCAGCCGGGGACTAGACTCGTCCGGGGAGCTGTTTTTT.

CDR3 sequence (DNA): TGTGCCAGCAGCTTAGGGGGGGTGGGTGAAAAACTGTTTTTT. Translated: CASSLGGVGEKLFF. This chain joins TRBV7-8 and TRBJ1-4; possibly TRBD1 for D (5 bases). Germline lookup yields CDR1 SGHVS and CDR2 FQNEAQ. With 1 base removed from V and 7 bases from J, the gap between germline ends came to 10 bases. This CDR3 is 14 amino acids long.

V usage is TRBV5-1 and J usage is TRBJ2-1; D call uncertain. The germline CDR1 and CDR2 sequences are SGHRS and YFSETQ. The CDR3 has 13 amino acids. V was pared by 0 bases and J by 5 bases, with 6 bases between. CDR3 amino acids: CASSLDIHNEQFF. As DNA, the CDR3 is TGCGCCAGCAGCTTGGACATTCACAATGAGCAGTTCTTC.

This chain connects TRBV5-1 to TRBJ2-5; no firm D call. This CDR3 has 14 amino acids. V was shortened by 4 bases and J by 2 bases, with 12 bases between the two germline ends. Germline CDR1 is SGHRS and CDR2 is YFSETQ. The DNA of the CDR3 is TGCGCCAGCAGCCCGGCCAGGTGGCAAGAGACCCAGTACTTC. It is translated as CASSPARWQETQYF.

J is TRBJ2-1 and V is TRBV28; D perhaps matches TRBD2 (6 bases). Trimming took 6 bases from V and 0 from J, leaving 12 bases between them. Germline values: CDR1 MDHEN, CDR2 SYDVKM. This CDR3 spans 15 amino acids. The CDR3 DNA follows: TGTGCCAGCAGCGGGACTTCACTCTCCTACAATGAGCAGTTCTTC. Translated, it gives CASSGTSLSYNEQFF.

The CDR3 protein is CASSSIGPGDYGYTF. DNA of the CDR3: TGTGCCAGCAGCTCCATAGGCCCCGGGGACTATGGCTACACCTTC. This chain connects TRBV28 to TRBJ1-2; D not resolved. Germline V lookup: CDR1 MDHEN, CDR2 SYDVKM. CDR3 length: 15 residues. Trimming removed 6 bases at V and 3 bases at J, with 17 bases between.

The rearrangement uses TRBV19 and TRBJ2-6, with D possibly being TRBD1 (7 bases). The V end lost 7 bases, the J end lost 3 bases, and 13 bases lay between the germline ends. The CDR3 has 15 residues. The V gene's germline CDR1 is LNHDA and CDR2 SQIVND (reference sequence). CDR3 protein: CASNNRGGGANVLTF. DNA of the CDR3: TGTGCCAGTAATAACAGGGGAGGTGGGGCCAACGTCCTGACTTTC.

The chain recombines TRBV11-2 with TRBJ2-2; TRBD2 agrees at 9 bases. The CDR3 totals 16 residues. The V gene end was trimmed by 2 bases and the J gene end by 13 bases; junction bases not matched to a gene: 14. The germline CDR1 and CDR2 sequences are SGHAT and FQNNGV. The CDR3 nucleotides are TGTGCCAGCAGCTTAACCTTACAGACAGGGACTAGCTCGCTGTTTTTT. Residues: CASSLTLQTGTSSLFF.

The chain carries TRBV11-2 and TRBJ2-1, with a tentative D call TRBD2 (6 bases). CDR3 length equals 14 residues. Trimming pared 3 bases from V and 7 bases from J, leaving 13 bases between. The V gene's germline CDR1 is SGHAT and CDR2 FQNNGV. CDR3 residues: CASSLAGTLNEQFF. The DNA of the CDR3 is TGTGCCAGCAGCTTGGCCGGGACTCTAAATGAGCAGTTCTTC.

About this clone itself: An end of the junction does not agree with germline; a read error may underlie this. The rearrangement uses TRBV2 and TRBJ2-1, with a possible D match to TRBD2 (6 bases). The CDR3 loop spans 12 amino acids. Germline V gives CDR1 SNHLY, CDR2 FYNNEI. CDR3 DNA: TGTGCCAGCAGCGTTCGCCTAGGGGCTAGCGTCTTC. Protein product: CASSVRLGASVF.

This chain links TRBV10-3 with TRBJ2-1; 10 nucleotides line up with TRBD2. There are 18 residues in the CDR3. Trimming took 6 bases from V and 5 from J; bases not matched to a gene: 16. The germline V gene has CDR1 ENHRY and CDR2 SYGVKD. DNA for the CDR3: TGTGCCATCAGGGAGGCTAGCGGGAGTTTATCTCCCAACAATGAGCAGTTCTTC. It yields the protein CAIREASGSLSPNNEQFF.

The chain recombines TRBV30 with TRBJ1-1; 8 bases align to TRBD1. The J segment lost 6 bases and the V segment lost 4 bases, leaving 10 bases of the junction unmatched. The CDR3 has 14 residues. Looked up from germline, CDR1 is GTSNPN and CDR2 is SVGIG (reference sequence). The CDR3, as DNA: TGTGCCTGGAACCTCGTCAGGGGGCTCGCTGAAGCTTTCTTT. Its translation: CAWNLVRGLAEAFF.

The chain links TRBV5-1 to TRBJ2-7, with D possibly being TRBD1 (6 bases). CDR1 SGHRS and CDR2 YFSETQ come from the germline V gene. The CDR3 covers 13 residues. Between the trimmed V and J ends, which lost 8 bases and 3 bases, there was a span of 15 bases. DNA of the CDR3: TGCGCCAGTACCTGGACAGAAGGCTACGAGCAGTACTTC. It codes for CASTWTEGYEQYF.

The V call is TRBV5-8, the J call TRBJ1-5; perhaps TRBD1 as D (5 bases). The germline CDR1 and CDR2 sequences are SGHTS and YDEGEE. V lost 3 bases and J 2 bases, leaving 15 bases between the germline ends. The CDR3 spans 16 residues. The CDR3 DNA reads TGTGCCAGCAGCTACACCACTCAGGGTGGCAATCAGCCCCAGCATTTT. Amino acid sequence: CASSYTTQGGNQPQHF.

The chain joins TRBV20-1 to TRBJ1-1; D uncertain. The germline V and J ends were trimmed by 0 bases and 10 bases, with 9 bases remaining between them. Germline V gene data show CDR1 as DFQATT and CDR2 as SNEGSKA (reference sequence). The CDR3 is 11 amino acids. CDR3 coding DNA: TGCAGTGCTAGAGATTCAGGTTTAGCTTTCTTT. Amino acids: CSARDSGLAFF.

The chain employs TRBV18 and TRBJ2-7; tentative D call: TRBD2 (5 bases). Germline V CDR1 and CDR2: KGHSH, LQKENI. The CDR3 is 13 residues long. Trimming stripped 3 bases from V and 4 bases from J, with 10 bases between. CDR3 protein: CASSPGREYEQYF. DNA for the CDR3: TGTGCCAGCTCACCCGGACGGGAATACGAGCAGTACTTC.

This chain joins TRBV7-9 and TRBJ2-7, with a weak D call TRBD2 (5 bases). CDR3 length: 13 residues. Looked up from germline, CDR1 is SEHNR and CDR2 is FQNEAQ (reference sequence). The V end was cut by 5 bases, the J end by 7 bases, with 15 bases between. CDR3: CASSPPSQKEQYF. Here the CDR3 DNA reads TGTGCCAGCAGCCCGCCTAGCCAGAAAGAGCAGTACTTC.

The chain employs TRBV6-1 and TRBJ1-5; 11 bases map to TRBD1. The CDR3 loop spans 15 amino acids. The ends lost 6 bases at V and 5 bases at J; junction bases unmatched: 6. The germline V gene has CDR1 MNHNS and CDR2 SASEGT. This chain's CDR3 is CASSGQGANHQPQHF. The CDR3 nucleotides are TGTGCCAGCAGCGGACAGGGGGCAAATCATCAGCCCCAGCATTTT.

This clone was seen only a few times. This CDR3 is CASRRTGVRGTEAFF. The CDR3 bases are TGTGCCAGCAGACGAACAGGGGTGAGGGGTACTGAAGCTTTCTTT. The rearrangement joins TRBV28 to TRBJ1-1, with 7 bases aligning to TRBD1. The CDR3 is 15 residues long. Germline V gives CDR1 MDHEN, CDR2 SYDVKM. V shed 6 bases and J 5 bases; nucleotides not matched to a gene: 12.